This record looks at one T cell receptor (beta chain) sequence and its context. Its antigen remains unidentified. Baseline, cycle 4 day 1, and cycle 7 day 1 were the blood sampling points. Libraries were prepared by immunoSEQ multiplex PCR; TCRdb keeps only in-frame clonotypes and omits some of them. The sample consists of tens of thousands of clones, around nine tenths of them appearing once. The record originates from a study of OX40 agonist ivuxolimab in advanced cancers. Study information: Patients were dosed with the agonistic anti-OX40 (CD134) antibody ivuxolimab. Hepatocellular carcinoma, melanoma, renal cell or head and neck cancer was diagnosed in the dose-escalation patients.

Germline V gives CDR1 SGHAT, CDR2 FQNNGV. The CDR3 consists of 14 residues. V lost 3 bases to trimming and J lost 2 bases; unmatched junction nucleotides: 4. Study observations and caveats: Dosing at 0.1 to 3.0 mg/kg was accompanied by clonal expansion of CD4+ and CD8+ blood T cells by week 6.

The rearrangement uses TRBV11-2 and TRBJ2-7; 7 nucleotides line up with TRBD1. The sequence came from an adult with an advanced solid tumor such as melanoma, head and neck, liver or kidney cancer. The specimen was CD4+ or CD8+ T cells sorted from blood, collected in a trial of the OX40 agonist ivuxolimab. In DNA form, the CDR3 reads TGTGCCAGCAGCTTGGGGGACAGTGCCTACGAGCAGTACTTC. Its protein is CASSLGDSAYEQYF.